This TCR beta chain was profiled in a study of T cells after yellow fever vaccination. About the research overall: Preparation of the low-cell-number fractions used SMART-Seq v4 Ultra Low Input.

The CDR3 is 13 amino acids. V lost 7 bases to trimming and J lost 3 bases; unmatched junction nucleotides: 4. Germline CDR1 reads SNHLY; CDR2 reads FYNNEI. At least ten counts were recorded for this clonotype. Its antigen is still unknown. TCR cDNA was made by 5'RACE template switching, adding a universal primer site and UMIs. In TCRdb, the 5' RACE reads were re-called with MiXCR into one record per CDR3 protein. The sample contains 110,000 to 150,000 distinct CDR3 sequences, 6.6% of which appear only once. The study's findings and limits: Post-booster reappearance was seen for most primary-vaccination clones (roughly 97% CD4, around 88% CD8). Abundant clonotypes from the bulk population could contaminate FACS-sorted repertoires.

The genes are TRBV2 and TRBJ2-7; 9 positions agree with TRBD1. The clonotype comes from a man younger than 45 who received the YFV17D yellow fever vaccine. Sequenced here: CD4+ T cells sorted from PBMCs, sampled 10 days after the yellow fever booster vaccination. The CDR3: CASMRDRDYEQYF. In DNA form, the CDR3 reads TGTGCCAGCATGCGGGACAGGGACTACGAGCAGTACTTC.